The sequence of this TCR beta chain was determined in a study of T cell repertoires and HLA-DP antigens. The table came from immunoSEQ multiplex PCR; TCRdb's copy has only in-frame clones and leaves some out. This sample yields 820 or so clones, of which roughly 50% are seen a single time; 56% belongs to the top ten. Sample label explained: CD137+ CD4 T cells sorted after culture with HeLa expressing allogeneic HLA-DP. Retrovirally transduced HeLa cells with HLA-DPA1/DPB1, HLA-DM, invariant chain and CD80 served as stimulators. HeLa cells expressing allogeneic DPB1 restimulated the roughly 15-day-expanded CD4+ cells for approximately 24 h. Untouched CD4+ T cells were isolated by negative selection, averaging about 98% purity. The CDR3 has 16 residues. Trimming took 1 base from V and 2 from J; bases not matched to a gene: 6. Germline V gene sequence: CDR1 SGHAT, CDR2 FQNNGV. Study observations and caveats: Against one allele, clones undetected before culture averaged approximately 35%; against the other, 50.6%.

The sequence derives from a man in his 60s in good health and CMV-seronegative. The sample consisted of alloreactive CD137+ CD4+ T cells from cultured PBMCs. The subset: CD137+ CD4+ cells sorted after less than 25 h restimulation with the allogeneic HLA-DP-expressing HeLa cells. The V gene is TRBV11-2, the J gene TRBJ2-5, with 8 bases fitting TRBD2. CDR3 nucleotides: TGTGCCAGCAGCTTAGTTGGCGGGGGGATTCAAGAGACCCAGTACTTC. Translation gives CASSLVGGGIQETQYF.